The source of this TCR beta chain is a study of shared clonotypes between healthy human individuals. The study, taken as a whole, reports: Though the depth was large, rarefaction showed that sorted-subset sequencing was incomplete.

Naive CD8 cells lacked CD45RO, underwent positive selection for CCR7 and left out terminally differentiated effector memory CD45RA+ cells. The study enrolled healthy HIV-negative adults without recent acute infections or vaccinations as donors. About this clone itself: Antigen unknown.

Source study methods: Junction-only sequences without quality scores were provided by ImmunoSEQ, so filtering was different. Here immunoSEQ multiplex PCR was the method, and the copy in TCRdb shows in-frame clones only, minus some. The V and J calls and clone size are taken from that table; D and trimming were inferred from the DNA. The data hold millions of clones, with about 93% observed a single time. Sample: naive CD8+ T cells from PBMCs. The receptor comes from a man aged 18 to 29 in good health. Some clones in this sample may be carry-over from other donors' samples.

The CDR3 loop reads CASFLSGPSGSEQFF. Written as DNA, the CDR3 is TGTGCCAGCTTTCTTAGTGGACCATCCGGTAGTGAGCAGTTCTTC. The rearrangement links TRBV6-5 to TRBJ2-1; unclear D gene. The CDR3 has 15 amino acids. CDR1 and CDR2 from the germline V gene are MNHEY and SVGAGI. Between the trimmed V and J ends, which lost 8 bases and 9 bases, there was a span of 23 bases.